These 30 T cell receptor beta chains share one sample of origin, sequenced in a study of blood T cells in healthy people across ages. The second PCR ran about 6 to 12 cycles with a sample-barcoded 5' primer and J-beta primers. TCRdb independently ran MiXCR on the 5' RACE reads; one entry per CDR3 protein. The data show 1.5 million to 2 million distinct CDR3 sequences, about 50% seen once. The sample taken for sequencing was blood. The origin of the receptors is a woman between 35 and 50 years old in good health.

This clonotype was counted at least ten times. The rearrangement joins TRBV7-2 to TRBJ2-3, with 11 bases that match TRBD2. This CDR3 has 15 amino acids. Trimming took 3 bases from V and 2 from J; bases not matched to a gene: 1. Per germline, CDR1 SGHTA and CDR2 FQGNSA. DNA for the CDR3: TGTGCCAGCAGCTTGACTAGCGGGGTCACAGATACGCAGTATTTT. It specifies CASSLTSGVTDTQYF.

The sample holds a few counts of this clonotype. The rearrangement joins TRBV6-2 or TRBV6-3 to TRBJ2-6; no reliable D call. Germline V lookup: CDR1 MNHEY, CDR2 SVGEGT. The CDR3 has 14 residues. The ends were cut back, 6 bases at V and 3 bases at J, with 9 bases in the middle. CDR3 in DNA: TGTGCCAGCAGCCCAGTTCGTGGGGCCAACGTCCTGACTTTC. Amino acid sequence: CASSPVRGANVLTF.

The CDR3 region is CASSYSISRSGGDGYTF. The CDR3 DNA sequence: TGTGCCAGCAGTTACTCGATCTCAAGGTCCGGGGGGGATGGCTACACCTTC. The chain joins TRBV6-6 to TRBJ1-2, with TRBD1 as a possible D gene (5 bases). V was pared by 0 bases and J by 6 bases, with 20 bases between. Germline CDR1 reads MNHNY; CDR2 reads SVGAGI (reference sequence). This CDR3 comprises 17 residues.

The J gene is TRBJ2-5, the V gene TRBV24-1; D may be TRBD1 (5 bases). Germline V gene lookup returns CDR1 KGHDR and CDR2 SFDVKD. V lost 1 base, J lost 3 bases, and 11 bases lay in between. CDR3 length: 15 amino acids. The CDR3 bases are TGTGCCACCAGTGATTTTGGGGCTGCGGAAGAGACCCAGTACTTC. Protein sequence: CATSDFGAAEETQYF.

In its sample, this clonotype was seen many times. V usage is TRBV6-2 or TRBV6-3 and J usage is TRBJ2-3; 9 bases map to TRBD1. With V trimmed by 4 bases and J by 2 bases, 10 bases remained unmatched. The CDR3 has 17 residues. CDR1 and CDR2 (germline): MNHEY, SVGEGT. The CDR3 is CASSFRTGEFNTDTQYF. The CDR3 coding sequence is TGTGCCAGCAGTTTTCGGACAGGGGAATTTAACACAGATACGCAGTATTTT.

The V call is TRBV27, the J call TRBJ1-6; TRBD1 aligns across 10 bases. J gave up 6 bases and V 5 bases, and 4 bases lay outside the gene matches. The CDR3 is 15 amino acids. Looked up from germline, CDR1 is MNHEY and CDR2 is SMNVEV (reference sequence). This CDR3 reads CASSARQGANSPLHF. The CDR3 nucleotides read TGTGCCAGCAGTGCCCGACAGGGGGCTAATTCACCCCTCCACTTT.

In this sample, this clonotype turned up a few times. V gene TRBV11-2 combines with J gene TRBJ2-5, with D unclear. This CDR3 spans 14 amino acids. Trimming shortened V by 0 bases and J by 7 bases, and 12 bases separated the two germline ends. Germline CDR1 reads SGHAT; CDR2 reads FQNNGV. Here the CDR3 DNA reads TGTGCCAGCAGCTTAGATCCACCCTCTAGGACCCAGTACTTC. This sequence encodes CASSLDPPSRTQYF.

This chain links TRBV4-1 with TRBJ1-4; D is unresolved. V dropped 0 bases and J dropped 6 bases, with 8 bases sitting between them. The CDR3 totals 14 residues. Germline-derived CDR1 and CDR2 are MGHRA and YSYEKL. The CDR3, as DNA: TGCGCCAGCAGCCAAGATGGGTGGGATGAAAAACTGTTTTTT. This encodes CASSQDGWDEKLFF.

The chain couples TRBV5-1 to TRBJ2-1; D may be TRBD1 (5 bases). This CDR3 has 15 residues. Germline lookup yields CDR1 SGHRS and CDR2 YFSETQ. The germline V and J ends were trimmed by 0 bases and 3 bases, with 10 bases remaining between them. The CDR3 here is CASSLAPGFYNEQFF. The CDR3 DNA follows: TGCGCCAGCAGCTTGGCGCCAGGGTTCTACAATGAGCAGTTCTTC.

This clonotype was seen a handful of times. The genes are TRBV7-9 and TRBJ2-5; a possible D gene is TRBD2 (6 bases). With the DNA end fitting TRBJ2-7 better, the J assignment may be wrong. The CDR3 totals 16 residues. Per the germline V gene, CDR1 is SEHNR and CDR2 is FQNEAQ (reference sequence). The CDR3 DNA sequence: TGTGCCAGCAGCTTAGTCGTAGGAGGGGCGGGTCACGAGCAGTACTTC. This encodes CASSLVVGGAGHEQYF.

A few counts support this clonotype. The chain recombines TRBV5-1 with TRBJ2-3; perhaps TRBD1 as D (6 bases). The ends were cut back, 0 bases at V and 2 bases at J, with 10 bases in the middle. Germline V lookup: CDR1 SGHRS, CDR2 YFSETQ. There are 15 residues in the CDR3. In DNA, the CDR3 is TGCGCCAGCAGCTTGGACGGGGACAACACAGATACGCAGTATTTT. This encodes CASSLDGDNTDTQYF.

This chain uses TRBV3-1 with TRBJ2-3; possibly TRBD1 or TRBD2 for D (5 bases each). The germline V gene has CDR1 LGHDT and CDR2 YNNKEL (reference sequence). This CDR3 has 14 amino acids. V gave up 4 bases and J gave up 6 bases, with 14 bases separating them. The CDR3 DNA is TGTGCCAGCAGCCGGGACCTAGATCTGGATACGCAGTATTTT. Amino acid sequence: CASSRDLDLDTQYF.

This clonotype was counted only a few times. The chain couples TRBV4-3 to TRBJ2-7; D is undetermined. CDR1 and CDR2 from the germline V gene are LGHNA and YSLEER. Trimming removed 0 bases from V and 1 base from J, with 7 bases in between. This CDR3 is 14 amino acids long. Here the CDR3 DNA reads TGCGCCAGCAGCCAAGATCGGATGTCCTACGAGCAGTACTTC. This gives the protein CASSQDRMSYEQYF.

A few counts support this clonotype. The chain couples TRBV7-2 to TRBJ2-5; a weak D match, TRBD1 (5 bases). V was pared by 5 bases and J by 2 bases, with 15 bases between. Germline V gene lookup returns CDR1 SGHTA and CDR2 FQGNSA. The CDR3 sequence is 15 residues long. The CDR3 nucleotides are TGTGCCAGCAGCGCAGGGTTTAAGGCACAAGAGACCCAGTACTTC. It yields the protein CASSAGFKAQETQYF. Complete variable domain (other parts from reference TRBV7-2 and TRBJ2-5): GAGVSQSPSNKVTEKGKDVELRCDPISGHTALYWYRQSLGQGLEFLIYFQGNSAPDKSGLPSDRFSAERTGGSVSTLTIQRTQQEDSAVYLCASSAGFKAQETQYFGPGTRLLVL.

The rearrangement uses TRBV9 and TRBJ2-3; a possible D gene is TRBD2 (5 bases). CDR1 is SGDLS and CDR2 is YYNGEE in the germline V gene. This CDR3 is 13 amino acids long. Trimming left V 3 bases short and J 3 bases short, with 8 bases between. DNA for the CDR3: TGTGCCAGCAGCGGCCGGAGGACAGATACGCAGTATTTT. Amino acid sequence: CASSGRRTDTQYF.

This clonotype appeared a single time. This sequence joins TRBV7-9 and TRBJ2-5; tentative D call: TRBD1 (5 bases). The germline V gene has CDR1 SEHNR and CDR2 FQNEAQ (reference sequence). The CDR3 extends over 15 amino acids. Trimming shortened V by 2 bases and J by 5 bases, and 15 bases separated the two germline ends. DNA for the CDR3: TGTGCCAGCAGCTTACAGGGATCACCCGAGGAGACCCAGTACTTC. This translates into CASSLQGSPEETQYF.

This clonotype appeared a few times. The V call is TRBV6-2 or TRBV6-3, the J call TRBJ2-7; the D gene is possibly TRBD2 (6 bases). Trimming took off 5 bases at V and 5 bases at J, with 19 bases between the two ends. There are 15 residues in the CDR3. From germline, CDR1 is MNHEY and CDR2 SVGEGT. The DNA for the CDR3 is TGTGCCAGCAGTCGTCCTGGGAGGACCCCCCACGAGCAGTACTTC. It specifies CASSRPGRTPHEQYF.

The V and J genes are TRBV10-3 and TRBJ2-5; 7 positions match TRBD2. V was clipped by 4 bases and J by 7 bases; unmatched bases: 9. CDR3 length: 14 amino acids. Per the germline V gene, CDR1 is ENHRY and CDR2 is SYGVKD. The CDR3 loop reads CAISGERGPGTQYF. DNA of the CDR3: TGTGCCATCAGTGGGGAGCGGGGCCCCGGGACCCAGTACTTC.

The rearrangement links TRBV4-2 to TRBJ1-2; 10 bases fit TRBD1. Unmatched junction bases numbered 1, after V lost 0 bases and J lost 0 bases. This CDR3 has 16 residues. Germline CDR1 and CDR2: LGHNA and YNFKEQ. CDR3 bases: TGTGCCAGCAGCCAAGATGGGACAGGGGCTAACTATGGCTACACCTTC. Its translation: CASSQDGTGANYGYTF.

Written as DNA, the CDR3 is TGTGCCAGCAGTTTAAATCTGAACAATGAGCAGTTCTTC. The encoded protein is CASSLNLNNEQFF. The chain is built from TRBV27 and TRBJ2-1; no firm D call. Trimming removed 2 bases at V and 5 bases at J, with 7 bases between. The CDR3 is 13 amino acids. Per germline, CDR1 MNHEY and CDR2 SMNVEV (reference sequence).

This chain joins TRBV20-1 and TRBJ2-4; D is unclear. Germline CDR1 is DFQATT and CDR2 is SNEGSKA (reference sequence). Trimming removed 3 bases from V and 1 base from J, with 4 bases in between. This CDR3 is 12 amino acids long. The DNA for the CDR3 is TGCAGTGCTAGCGGGGCCAAAAACATTCAGTACTTC. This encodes CSASGAKNIQYF.

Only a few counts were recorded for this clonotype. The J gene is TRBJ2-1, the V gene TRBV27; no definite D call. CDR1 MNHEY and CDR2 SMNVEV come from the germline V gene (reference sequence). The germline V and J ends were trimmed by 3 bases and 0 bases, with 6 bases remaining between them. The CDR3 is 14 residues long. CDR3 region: CASSFLGSYNEQFF. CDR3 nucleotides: TGTGCCAGCAGTTTTCTCGGCTCCTACAATGAGCAGTTCTTC.

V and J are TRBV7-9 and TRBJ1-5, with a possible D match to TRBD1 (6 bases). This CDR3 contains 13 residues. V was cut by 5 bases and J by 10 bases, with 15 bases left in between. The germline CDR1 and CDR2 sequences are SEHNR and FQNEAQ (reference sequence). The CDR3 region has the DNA TGTGCCAGCAGCAACAGGGATGGGTTCCCCCAGCATTTT. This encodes CASSNRDGFPQHF.

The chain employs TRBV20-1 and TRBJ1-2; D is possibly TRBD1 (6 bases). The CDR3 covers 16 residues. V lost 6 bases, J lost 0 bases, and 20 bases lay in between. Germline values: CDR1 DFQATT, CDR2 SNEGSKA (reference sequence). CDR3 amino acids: CSARRQALLPNYGYTF. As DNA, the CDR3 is TGCAGTGCGCGGCGACAGGCTCTCTTACCTAACTATGGCTACACCTTC.

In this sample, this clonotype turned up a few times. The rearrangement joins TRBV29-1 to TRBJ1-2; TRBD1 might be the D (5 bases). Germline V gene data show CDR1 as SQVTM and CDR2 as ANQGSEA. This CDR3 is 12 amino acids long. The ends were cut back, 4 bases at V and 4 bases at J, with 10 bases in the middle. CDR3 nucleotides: TGCAGCGTTGCGGGGGATGGCTATGGCTACACCTTC. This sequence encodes CSVAGDGYGYTF.

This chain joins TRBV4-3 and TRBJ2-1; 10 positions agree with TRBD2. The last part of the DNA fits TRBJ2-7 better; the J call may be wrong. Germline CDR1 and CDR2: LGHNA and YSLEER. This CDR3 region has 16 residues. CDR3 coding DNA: TGCGCCAGCAGCCAATTACTAGCGGGGTCCTACAATGAGCAGTACTTC. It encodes CASSQLLAGSYNEQYF.

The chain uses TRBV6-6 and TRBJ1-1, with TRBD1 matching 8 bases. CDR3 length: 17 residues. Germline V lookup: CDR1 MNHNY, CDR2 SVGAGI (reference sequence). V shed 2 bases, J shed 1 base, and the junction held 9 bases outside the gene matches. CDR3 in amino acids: CASSYPATGTGNTEAFF. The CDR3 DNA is TGTGCCAGCAGTTACCCCGCCACGGGGACAGGGAACACTGAAGCTTTCTTT.

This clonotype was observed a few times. CDR3: CSAGTSGGDTQYF. The CDR3 DNA reads as TGCAGTGCTGGGACTAGCGGGGGCGATACGCAGTATTTT. V gene TRBV20-1 combines with J gene TRBJ2-3; TRBD2 matches at 14 bases. Trimming took 5 bases from V and 6 from J; bases not matched to a gene: 1. CDR3 length equals 13 residues. Germline V lookup: CDR1 DFQATT, CDR2 SNEGSKA (reference sequence).

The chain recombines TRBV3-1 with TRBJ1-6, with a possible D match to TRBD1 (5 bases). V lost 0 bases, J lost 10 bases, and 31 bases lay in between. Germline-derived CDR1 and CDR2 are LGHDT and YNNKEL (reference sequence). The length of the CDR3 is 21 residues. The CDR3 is CASSQDPPGRRFGAEESPLHF. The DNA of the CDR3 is TGTGCCAGCAGCCAAGACCCCCCAGGGAGACGATTCGGGGCCGAGGAATCACCCCTCCACTTT. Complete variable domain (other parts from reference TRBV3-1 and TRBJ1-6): DTAVSQTPKYLVTQMGNDKSIKCEQNLGHDTMYWYKQDSKKFLKIMFSYNNKELIINETVPNRFSPKSPDKAHLNLHINSLELGDSAVYFCASSQDPPGRRFGAEESPLHFGNGTRLTVT.

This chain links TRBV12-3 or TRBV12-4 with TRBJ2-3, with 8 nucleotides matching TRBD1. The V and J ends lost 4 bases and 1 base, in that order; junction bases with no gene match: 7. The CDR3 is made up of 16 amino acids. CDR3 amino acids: CASSSPQGAGTDTQYF. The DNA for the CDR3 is TGTGCCAGCAGTTCCCCCCAGGGGGCTGGCACAGATACGCAGTATTTT.